These 21 T cell receptor beta chains originate from one sample sequenced in a study of control samples from healthy donors and cancer patients. Generated by immunoSEQ multiplex PCR, the TCRdb table keeps only in-frame clones and is missing some. The sample lists nearly 200,000 clones, 91% seen once, with approximately 2% in the top ten. The source material was blood. The receptor set was obtained from a man aged 25-45 years in good health.

The chain is built from TRBV5-6 and TRBJ1-1; TRBD1 agrees at 8 bases. Germline V gives CDR1 SGHDT, CDR2 YYEEEE. The V and J ends lost 4 bases and 3 bases, in that order; junction bases with no gene match: 5. The CDR3 has 14 residues. In nucleotides, the CDR3 is TGTGCCAGCAGCAGGACAGGGCGGGACACTGAAGCTTTCTTT. This sequence encodes CASSRTGRDTEAFF.

The rearrangement uses TRBV18 and TRBJ2-1, with TRBD2 identical over 9 bases. Trimming at V came to 5 bases and at J to 7 bases, leaving 9 bases not matched to a gene. The germline gives CDR1 KGHSH, CDR2 LQKENI. This CDR3 spans 15 amino acids. Here the CDR3 reads CASSALAGVENEQFF. For the CDR3, the DNA is TGTGCCAGCTCAGCCTTAGCGGGGGTGGAGAATGAGCAGTTCTTC. The whole variable domain, filled in from reference TRBV18 and TRBJ2-1, reads NAGVMQNPRHLVRRRGQEARLRCSPMKGHSHVYWYRQLPEEGLKFMVYLQKENIIDESGMPKERFSAEFPKEGPSILRIQQVVRGDSAAYFCASSALAGVENEQFFGPGTRLTVL.

This clone is a singleton in its sample. The genes are TRBV24-1 and TRBJ1-1; D is unresolved. The germline gives CDR1 KGHDR, CDR2 SFDVKD. The V end lost 2 bases, the J end lost 0 bases, and 6 bases lay between the germline ends. This CDR3 comprises 14 residues. This CDR3 reads CATSDSHLNTEAFF. Written as DNA, the CDR3 is TGTGCCACCAGTGATTCACACTTGAACACTGAAGCTTTCTTT.

The gene calls are TRBV18 and TRBJ1-6; possible D gene TRBD1, 5 bases. The CDR3 loop spans 18 amino acids. Germline CDR1 and CDR2: KGHSH and LQKENI. The V gene lost 1 base and the J gene lost 0 bases, with 13 bases spanning the gap. In DNA, the CDR3 is TGTGCCAGCTCACCACTTGGGACGGGAAGCTCCTATAATTCACCCCTCCACTTT. Translated, it gives CASSPLGTGSSYNSPLHF.

This clone appeared a single time. The chain joins TRBV12-3 or TRBV12-4 to TRBJ2-3; 7 bases line up with TRBD2. Trimming removed 8 bases from V and 3 bases from J; junction bases left unmatched: 5. This CDR3 contains 13 residues. The chain's CDR3 is CASGFSGTDTQYF. Here the CDR3 DNA reads TGTGCCAGCGGGTTTAGCGGGACAGATACGCAGTATTTT.

The chain links TRBV12-3 or TRBV12-4 to TRBJ1-2; the match to TRBD1 covers 10 bases. This CDR3 has 12 residues. J lost 7 bases, V lost 6 bases, and 2 bases had no gene match. The CDR3 loop reads CASRGTGAGYTF. CDR3 bases: TGTGCCAGCAGGGGGACAGGGGCTGGCTACACCTTC.

As DNA, the CDR3 is TGTGCCAGCAGACCGGACAGACCAAACACTGAAGCTTTCTTT. This translates into CASRPDRPNTEAFF. The chain is built from TRBV7-8 and TRBJ1-1; tentatively, D is TRBD1 (6 bases). V dropped 6 bases and J dropped 2 bases, with 13 bases sitting between them. Looked up from germline, CDR1 is SGHVS and CDR2 is FQNEAQ. This CDR3 region has 14 residues.

This clone was observed a handful of times. The chain uses TRBV4-1 and TRBJ2-7; D perhaps matches TRBD1 (6 bases). Germline V lookup: CDR1 MGHRA, CDR2 YSYEKL. This CDR3 is built from 13 residues. V lost 4 bases and J 2 bases, leaving 9 bases between the germline ends. The CDR3 reads CASSPSGAYEQYF. CDR3 bases: TGCGCCAGCAGCCCCTCAGGGGCCTACGAGCAGTACTTC.

In its sample, this clone was seen once. The chain carries TRBV5-1 and TRBJ2-3; TRBD2 aligns across 14 bases. CDR3 length: 15 residues. Per germline, CDR1 SGHRS and CDR2 YFSETQ. The junction had 6 bases not matched to a gene; V was cut back by 4 bases and J by 8 bases. The CDR3 is CASSIGTSGGGTQYF. CDR3 in DNA: TGCGCCAGCAGCATCGGGACTAGCGGGGGAGGTACGCAGTATTTT.

V is TRBV5-6 and J is TRBJ2-7, with a weak D call TRBD1 (5 bases). CDR3 length equals 14 residues. The germline CDR1 and CDR2 sequences are SGHDT and YYEEEE. V lost 0 bases to trimming and J lost 3 bases, with 10 bases between them. The CDR3 nucleotides read TGTGCCAGCAGCTTGGGCAATAGGGGCTACGAGCAGTACTTC. Residues: CASSLGNRGYEQYF. The full variable domain, in which reference TRBV5-6 and TRBJ2-7 provide the parts outside the CDR3, is DAGVTQSPTHLIKTRGQQVTLRCSPKSGHDTVSWYQQALGQGPQFIFQYYEEEERQRGNFPDRFSGHQFPNYSSELNVNALLLGDSALYLCASSLGNRGYEQYFGPGTRLTVT.

The chain is built from TRBV18 and TRBJ1-1; 9 nucleotides agree with TRBD1. The germline CDR1 and CDR2 sequences are KGHSH and LQKENI. The CDR3 contains 15 residues. Losses at the gene ends were 2 bases for V and 4 bases for J; bases not matched to a gene: 5. The DNA of the CDR3 is TGTGCCAGCTCACCAGACAGGGGGATGAGCACTGAAGCTTTCTTT. It translates to CASSPDRGMSTEAFF. Using reference TRBV18 and TRBJ1-1 for the parts outside the CDR3, the full variable domain is NAGVMQNPRHLVRRRGQEARLRCSPMKGHSHVYWYRQLPEEGLKFMVYLQKENIIDESGMPKERFSAEFPKEGPSILRIQQVVRGDSAAYFCASSPDRGMSTEAFFGQGTRLTVV.

This chain joins TRBV5-1 and TRBJ1-3; D might be TRBD1 (5 bases). V lost 3 bases and J lost 2, with 9 bases in between. Germline V gene lookup returns CDR1 SGHRS and CDR2 YFSETQ. The CDR3 is made up of 14 amino acids. The chain's CDR3 is CASSSEGAGNTIYF. CDR3 bases: TGCGCCAGCAGCTCCGAAGGGGCTGGAAACACCATATATTTT. Using reference TRBV5-1 and TRBJ1-3 for the parts outside the CDR3, the full variable domain is KAGVTQTPRYLIKTRGQQVTLSCSPISGHRSVSWYQQTPGQGLQFLFEYFSETQRNKGNFPGRFSGRQFSNSRSEMNVSTLELGDSALYLCASSSEGAGNTIYFGEGSWLTVV.

The chain combines TRBV5-5 with TRBJ1-1; D is uncertain. This CDR3 has 15 residues. CDR1 and CDR2 (germline): SGHKS, YYEKEE (reference sequence). V gave up 4 bases and J gave up 2 bases, with 15 bases separating them. The CDR3 sequence is CASSHPHIPNTEAFF. Here the CDR3 DNA reads TGTGCCAGCAGCCACCCCCATATCCCCAACACTGAAGCTTTCTTT.

This chain uses TRBV7-9 with TRBJ2-3; no clear D gene. The CDR3 covers 14 residues. Between the trimmed V and J ends, which lost 2 bases and 6 bases, there was a span of 12 bases. The V gene's germline CDR1 is SEHNR and CDR2 FQNEAQ (reference sequence). CDR3 residues: CASSLPGSRDTQYF. In nucleotides, the CDR3 is TGTGCCAGCAGCTTACCCGGGTCCAGGGATACGCAGTATTTT.

This clone was observed once. J is TRBJ1-1 and V is TRBV28; 7 bases are shared with TRBD1. The J segment lost 5 bases and the V segment lost 9 bases, leaving 15 bases of the junction unmatched. Germline CDR1 is MDHEN and CDR2 is SYDVKM. The CDR3 is 15 residues long. CDR3 amino acids: CASDSVGGSGTEAFF. The CDR3 DNA is TGTGCCAGTGATTCCGTAGGGGGCTCGGGTACTGAAGCTTTCTTT.

The chain couples TRBV28 to TRBJ1-1, with 10 bases identical to TRBD1. The CDR3 totals 16 residues. Trimming at V came to 6 bases and at J to 6 bases, leaving 13 bases not matched to a gene. Germline CDR1 is MDHEN and CDR2 is SYDVKM. The CDR3 protein is CASSPSIGTGDPEAFF. CDR3 in DNA: TGTGCCAGCAGCCCATCCATCGGGACAGGGGACCCTGAAGCTTTCTTT. The whole variable domain, filled in from reference TRBV28 and TRBJ1-1, reads DVKVTQSSRYLVKRTGEKVFLECVQDMDHENMFWYRQDPGLGLRLIYFSYDVKMKEKGDIPEGYSVSREKKERFSLILESASTNQTSMYLCASSPSIGTGDPEAFFGQGTRLTVV.

This chain joins TRBV4-1 and TRBJ2-1; the match to TRBD2 covers 8 bases. From germline, CDR1 is MGHRA and CDR2 YSYEKL. The CDR3 runs 15 residues. Losses at the gene ends were 3 bases for V and 3 bases for J; bases not matched to a gene: 4. CDR3 residues: CASSQPGGIYNEQFF. DNA for the CDR3: TGCGCCAGCAGCCAGCCGGGGGGGATCTACAATGAGCAGTTCTTC.

The chain combines TRBV6-2 or TRBV6-3 with TRBJ1-1; D gene uncertain. The CDR3 totals 13 residues. Germline CDR1 reads MNHEY; CDR2 reads SVGEGT. The ends were cut back, 5 bases at V and 8 bases at J, with 15 bases in the middle. The CDR3 nucleotides read TGTGCCAGCAGTGCTCACAACCCCATGGAAGCTTTCTTT. This translates into CASSAHNPMEAFF.

The gene calls are TRBV11-2 and TRBJ1-1; TRBD1 is a possible D gene (6 bases). Germline loops: CDR1 SGHAT, CDR2 FQNNGV. The V gene lost 4 bases and the J gene lost 0 bases, with 9 bases spanning the gap. The CDR3 has 14 residues. Here the CDR3 DNA reads TGTGCCAGCAGCTCCAGGGGACTGAACACTGAAGCTTTCTTT. As protein: CASSSRGLNTEAFF.

The chain recombines TRBV2 with TRBJ1-5; D is unclear. From germline, CDR1 is SNHLY and CDR2 FYNNEI. Trimming pared 8 bases from V and 0 bases from J, leaving 14 bases between. The CDR3 runs to 15 residues. The CDR3 bases are TGTGCCAGCTGGCAGGAGCGGTATAGCAATCAGCCCCAGCATTTT. It translates to CASWQERYSNQPQHF.

The gene calls are TRBV5-1 and TRBJ2-3; unclear D gene. V was trimmed by 3 bases and J by 2 bases, leaving 7 bases between them. This CDR3 has 13 residues. Germline CDR1 and CDR2: SGHRS and YFSETQ. This CDR3 reads CASSSLATDTQYF. CDR3 DNA: TGCGCCAGCAGCTCCTTAGCCACAGATACGCAGTATTTT.